The clone carrying this T cell receptor (beta chain) has a handful of counts. One end of the junction does not line up with germline, which may come from a read error. The use of a sample-barcoded 5' primer and a J-beta primer mix characterized a second PCR of roughly 7 to 12 cycles. Each single sample gave us at least 3 million CDR3-containing paired-end reads. From the 5' RACE reads, TCRdb called clonotypes with MiXCR, one entry per CDR3 protein. The sample yields 650,000 to 700,000 distinct CDR3 sequences, approximately 31% seen once. The CDR3 length is 14 residues. Per germline, CDR1 MNHNS and CDR2 SASEGT. This specimen comes from a study of blood T cells in healthy people across ages.

Sequencing input: blood. The receptor was derived from an elderly woman in good health. V usage is TRBV6-1 and J usage is TRBJ1-2; D possibly corresponds to TRBD1 (5 bases). The CDR3 sequence is CASRGDGTLYGCTF. For the CDR3, the DNA is TGTGCCAGCAGAGGGGACGGAACCCTCTATGGCTGCACCTTC.